A single sample is the source of the 12 T cell receptor beta chains below, sequenced in a study of cytomegalovirus exposure and HLA in healthy donors. The PCR contained 60 Vbeta and 13 Jbeta primers. Here immunoSEQ multiplex PCR was the method, and the copy in TCRdb shows in-frame clones only, minus some. The sample records approximately 180,000 clones, about three quarters being singletons. Sequenced: PBMCs. The receptor set was obtained from a woman younger than 45 in good health and CMV-seropositive.

CDR3 coding DNA: TGTGCCAGCAGCAAACGGACAGGGAATGAAAAACTGTTTTTT. This codes for CASSKRTGNEKLFF. The rearrangement joins TRBV7-9 to TRBJ1-4; 8 nucleotides agree with TRBD1. This CDR3 is built from 14 residues. The V gene's germline CDR1 is SEHNR and CDR2 FQNEAQ (reference sequence). The V segment lost 5 bases and the J segment 5 bases; nucleotides outside the gene matches: 4.

This chain joins TRBV9 and TRBJ1-2; TRBD1 matches at 7 bases. Germline CDR1 and CDR2: SGDLS and YYNGEE. The ends lost 3 bases at V and 3 bases at J; junction bases unmatched: 8. CDR3 length: 15 residues. CDR3 residues: CASSAGGGADYGYTF. Written as DNA, the CDR3 is TGTGCCAGCAGCGCCGGAGGGGGCGCTGACTATGGCTACACCTTC.

As regards this clone: This sample also contains other DNA sequences that code for the same CDR3. This chain joins TRBV30 and TRBJ2-7; D not certain. The germline V gene encodes CDR1 GTSNPN and CDR2 SVGIG (reference sequence). V was clipped by 0 bases and J by 1 base, with 4 bases between them. The CDR3 has 12 amino acids. The CDR3 sequence: CAWSVQSYEQYF. The CDR3 DNA follows: TGTGCCTGGAGTGTACAGTCCTACGAGCAGTACTTC.

The J gene is TRBJ1-5, the V gene TRBV28; 7 bases are shared with TRBD1. The length of the CDR3 is 14 residues. Looked up from germline, CDR1 is MDHEN and CDR2 is SYDVKM. The V and J ends lost 6 bases and 6 bases, in that order; junction bases with no gene match: 8. CDR3 sequence: CASSPTGDLQPQHF. The CDR3 DNA reads TGTGCCAGCAGCCCAACAGGGGACCTTCAGCCCCAGCATTTT.

The chain has TRBV27 and TRBJ2-3; D perhaps matches TRBD2 (5 bases). The CDR3 spans 16 residues. V was shortened by 7 bases and J by 2 bases, with 19 bases between the two germline ends. The V gene's germline CDR1 is MNHEY and CDR2 SMNVEV (reference sequence). The CDR3 spells CASTLGQRTDTDTQYF. The CDR3 bases are TGTGCCAGCACCTTAGGGCAGCGGACCGACACAGATACGCAGTATTTT.

This clone was counted a single time. The genes are TRBV19 and TRBJ1-4; D is uncertain. Germline assignment: CDR1 LNHDA and CDR2 SQIVND (reference sequence). Trimming cost V 4 bases and J 6 bases, with 12 bases left between them. The CDR3 is 14 amino acids. The DNA for the CDR3 is TGTGCCAGTAGTACCCGAGGTGGAGATGAAAAACTGTTTTTT. Translating gives CASSTRGGDEKLFF.

The chain has TRBV6-1 and TRBJ2-1; 11 bases map to TRBD2. Germline CDR1 and CDR2: MNHNS and SASEGT. The CDR3 runs to 15 residues. Trimming cost V 8 bases and J 3 bases; bases outside gene matches: 6. CDR3: CASGGTSGIYNEQFF. The CDR3 DNA follows: TGTGCCAGCGGGGGGACTAGCGGAATCTACAATGAGCAGTTCTTC.

The rearrangement joins TRBV27 to TRBJ2-7; a possible D gene is TRBD2 (6 bases). CDR1 is MNHEY and CDR2 is SMNVEV in the germline V gene (reference sequence). CDR3 length equals 13 residues. The V end was cut by 8 bases, the J end by 2 bases, with 13 bases between. CDR3 DNA: TGTGCCAGCCGGGCGGGGTCGCCCTACGAGCAGTACTTC. It is translated as CASRAGSPYEQYF.

The chain links TRBV11-2 to TRBJ2-7, with 10 bases aligning to TRBD2. Looked up from germline, CDR1 is SGHAT and CDR2 is FQNNGV. With V trimmed by 5 bases and J by 4 bases, 5 bases remained unmatched. This CDR3 contains 14 residues. This CDR3 reads CASSPLAGNYEQYF. The CDR3 DNA follows: TGTGCCAGCAGCCCACTAGCGGGGAATTACGAGCAGTACTTC.

The chain recombines TRBV11-3 with TRBJ2-3, with no clear D. Trimming pared 1 base from V and 5 bases from J, leaving 4 bases between. This CDR3 comprises 12 residues. In germline, CDR1 is SGHNT, CDR2 YENEEA. CDR3 coding DNA: TGTGCCAGCAGCTTAGGTCGAGATACGCAGTATTTT. This translates into CASSLGRDTQYF.

The chain combines TRBV4-3 with TRBJ2-1; the match to TRBD2 covers 9 bases. Germline-derived CDR1 and CDR2 are LGHNA and YSLEER. The CDR3 is 16 residues long. V dropped 4 bases and J dropped 0; count of bases not matched to a gene: 4. CDR3 nucleotides: TGCGCCAGCAGCCCCTATAGCGGGAGCTCCTACAATGAGCAGTTCTTC. Its protein product is CASSPYSGSSYNEQFF.

This clone appeared once. The chain links TRBV7-2 to TRBJ1-2; 9 bases align to TRBD1. V was clipped by 4 bases and J by 3 bases; unmatched bases: 9. Germline V gene data show CDR1 as SGHTA and CDR2 as FQGNSA. CDR3 length: 16 residues. The DNA for the CDR3 is TGTGCCAGCAGCTCAGGACAGGGGTCCGGGCACTATGGCTACACCTTC. This gives the protein CASSSGQGSGHYGYTF.